This record concerns one T cell receptor (beta chain) sequence. Its antigen is as yet unknown. The data are from a study of cytomegalovirus exposure and HLA in healthy donors. Study background: A preliminary data release comprised roughly 80 million unique TCRs obtained from HLA-typed donors.

This CDR3 region has 15 residues. With 60 Vbeta and 13 Jbeta primers, the PCR was carried out. Produced via immunoSEQ multiplex PCR; TCRdb's table is partial and in-frame only. The sample holds 57,000 or so clones, 75% to 85% seen once. General observations from the study: The only immune exposure information that was available was CMV serostatus. CMV antigen specificity of three CMV-associated chains was confirmed in vitro. Some V segments, TRBV6-2 and TRBV6-3 among them, were indistinguishable and were therefore excluded.

J is TRBJ1-5 and V is TRBV21-1; the table's D gene call, TRBD1, was not cross checked with the DNA. TRBV21-1 is a pseudogene locus. This receptor was obtained from a man aged 45-60 years in good health and CMV-seropositive. The sample consisted of PBMCs. CDR3 loop: CASSKGWGPDQPQHF. As DNA, the CDR3 is TGTGCCAGCAGCAAGGGTTGGGGGCCTGATCAGCCCCAGCATTTT.